The entry that follows covers one T cell receptor (beta chain) sequence. V lost 8 bases to trimming and J lost 6 bases, with 19 bases between them. Germline V gives CDR1 SQVTM, CDR2 ANQGSEA. CDR3 length: 13 amino acids. This sample is drawn from a study of T cell changes during pregnancy in multiple sclerosis. The method was immunoSEQ multiplex PCR; TCRdb's version includes in-frame clones alone and lacks a portion of them. The profile shows tens of thousands of clones, about 91% of them singletons. The chain uses TRBV29-1 and TRBJ1-1; TRBD1 is a possible D gene (5 bases). The source of this sequence is a female donor in good health, enrolled as a control in a pregnancy study. The sample consisted of CD4+ T cells from peripheral blood mononuclear cells, taken after pregnancy. For the CDR3, the DNA is TGCAGCCATCGACAGATAATGAAGGCTGAAGCTTTCTTT. This translates into CSHRQIMKAEAFF.